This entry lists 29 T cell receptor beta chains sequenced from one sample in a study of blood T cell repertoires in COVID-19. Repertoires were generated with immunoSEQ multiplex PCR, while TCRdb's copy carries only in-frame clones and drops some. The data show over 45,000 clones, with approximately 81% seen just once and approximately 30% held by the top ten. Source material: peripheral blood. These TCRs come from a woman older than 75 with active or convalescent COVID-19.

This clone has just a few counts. CDR3 DNA sequence: TGTGCCAGCAGCCAAGGCCATAATACGGATCAGCCCCAGCATTTT. Residues: CASSQGHNTDQPQHF. V is TRBV3-1 (or the pseudogene TRBV3-2) and J is TRBJ1-5; no firm D call. The germline gives CDR1 LGHDT, CDR2 YNNKEL (reference sequence). CDR3 length: 15 amino acids. V lost 1 base and J 5 bases, leaving 12 bases between the germline ends.

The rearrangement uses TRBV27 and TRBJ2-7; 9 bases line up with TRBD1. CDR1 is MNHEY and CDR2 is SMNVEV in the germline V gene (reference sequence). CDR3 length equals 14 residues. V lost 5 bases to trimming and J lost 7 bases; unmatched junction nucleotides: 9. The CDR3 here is CASSTGQGGREQYF. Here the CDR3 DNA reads TGTGCCAGCAGTACGGGACAGGGTGGAAGGGAGCAGTACTTC.

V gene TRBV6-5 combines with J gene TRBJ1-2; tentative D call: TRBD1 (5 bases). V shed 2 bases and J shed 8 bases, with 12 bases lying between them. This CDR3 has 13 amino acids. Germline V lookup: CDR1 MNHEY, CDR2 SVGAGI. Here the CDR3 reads CASSYDSVRGYTF. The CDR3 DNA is TGTGCCAGCAGTTACGACAGCGTGAGAGGCTACACCTTC.

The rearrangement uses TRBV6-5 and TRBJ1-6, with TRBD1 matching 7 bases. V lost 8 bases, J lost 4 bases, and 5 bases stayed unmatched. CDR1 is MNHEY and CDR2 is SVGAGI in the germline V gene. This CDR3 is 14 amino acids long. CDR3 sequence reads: CASGGQSYNSPLHF. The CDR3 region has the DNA TGTGCCAGCGGGGGACAGTCATATAATTCACCCCTCCACTTT.

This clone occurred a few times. CDR3 sequence: CASGHYEQYF. The CDR3 DNA is TGTGCCAGCGGGCACTACGAGCAGTACTTC. The genes are TRBV27 and TRBJ2-7; D is uncertain. The CDR3 sequence is 10 residues long. Germline lookup yields CDR1 MNHEY and CDR2 SMNVEV (reference sequence). The V end was cut by 8 bases, the J end by 3 bases, with 5 bases between.

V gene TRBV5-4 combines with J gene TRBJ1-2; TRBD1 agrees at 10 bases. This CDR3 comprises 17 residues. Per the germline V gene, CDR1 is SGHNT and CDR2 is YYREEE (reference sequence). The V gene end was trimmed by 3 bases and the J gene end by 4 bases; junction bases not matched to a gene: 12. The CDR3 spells CASSSRTGGSIGYGYTF. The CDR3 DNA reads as TGTGCCAGCAGCTCTCGGACAGGGGGATCAATAGGCTATGGCTACACCTTC. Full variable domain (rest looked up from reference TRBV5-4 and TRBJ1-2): ETGVTQSPTHLIKTRGQQVTLRCSSQSGHNTVSWYQQALGQGPQFIFQYYREEENGRGNFPPRFSGLQFPNYSSELNVNALELDDSALYLCASSSRTGGSIGYGYTFGSGTRLTVV.

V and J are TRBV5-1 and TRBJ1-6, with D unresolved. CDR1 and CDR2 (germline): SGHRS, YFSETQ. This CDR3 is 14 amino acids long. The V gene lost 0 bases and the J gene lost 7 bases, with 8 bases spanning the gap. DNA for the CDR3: TGCGCCAGCAGCTTGGGGCAGAAGAATTCACCCCTCCACTTT. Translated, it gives CASSLGQKNSPLHF.

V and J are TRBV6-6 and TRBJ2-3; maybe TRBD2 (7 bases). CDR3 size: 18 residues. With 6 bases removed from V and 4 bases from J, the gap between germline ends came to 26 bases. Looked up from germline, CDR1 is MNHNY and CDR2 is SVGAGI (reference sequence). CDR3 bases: TGTGCCAGCAGCCGATCGCAAGGGGGGGGACTTATCGCAGATACGCAGTATTTT. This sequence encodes CASSRSQGGGLIADTQYF.

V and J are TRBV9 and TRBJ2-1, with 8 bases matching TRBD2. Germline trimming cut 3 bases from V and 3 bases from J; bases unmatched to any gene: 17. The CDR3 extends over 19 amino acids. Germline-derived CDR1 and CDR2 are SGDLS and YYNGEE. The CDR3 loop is CASSGEGVAIAGLYNEQFF. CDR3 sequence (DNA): TGTGCCAGCAGCGGGGAGGGGGTTGCCATAGCGGGGCTCTACAATGAGCAGTTCTTC.

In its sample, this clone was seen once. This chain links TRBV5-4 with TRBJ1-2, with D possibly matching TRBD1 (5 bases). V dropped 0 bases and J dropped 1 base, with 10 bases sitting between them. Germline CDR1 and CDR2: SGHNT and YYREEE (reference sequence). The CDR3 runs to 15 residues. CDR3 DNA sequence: TGTGCCAGCAGCTTGGAGACAGCCTATAACTATGGCTACACCTTC. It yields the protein CASSLETAYNYGYTF.

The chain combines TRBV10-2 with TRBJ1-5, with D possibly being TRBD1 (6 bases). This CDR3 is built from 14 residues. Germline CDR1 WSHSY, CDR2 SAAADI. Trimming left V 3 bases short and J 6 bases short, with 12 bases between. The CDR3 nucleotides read TGCGCCAGCAGTGATACAGGGAAGGCTCAGCCCCAGCATTTT. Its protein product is CASSDTGKAQPQHF.

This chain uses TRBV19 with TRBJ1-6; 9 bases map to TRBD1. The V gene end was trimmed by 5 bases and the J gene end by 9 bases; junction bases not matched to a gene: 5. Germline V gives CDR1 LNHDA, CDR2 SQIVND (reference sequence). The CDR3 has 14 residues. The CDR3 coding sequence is TGTGCCAGTAGTTTGGGACAGGGAACTTCACCCCTCCACTTT. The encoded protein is CASSLGQGTSPLHF.

The CDR3 region has the DNA TGCGCCAGCAGCTTTCTAGCGGGGGAATCCTACAATGAGCAGTTCTTC. Translation: CASSFLAGESYNEQFF. The V and J genes are TRBV5-1 and TRBJ2-1, with 10 positions matching TRBD2. This CDR3 is 16 amino acids long. V trimming: 2 bases; J trimming: 1 base; junction bases outside the gene matches: 3. Germline CDR1 and CDR2: SGHRS and YFSETQ.

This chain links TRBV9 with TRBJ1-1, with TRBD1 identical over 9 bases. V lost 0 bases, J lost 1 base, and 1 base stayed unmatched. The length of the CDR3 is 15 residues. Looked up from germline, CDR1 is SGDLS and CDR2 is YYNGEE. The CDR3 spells CASSVGGQGNTEAFF. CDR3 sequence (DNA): TGTGCCAGCAGCGTAGGGGGACAGGGGAACACTGAAGCTTTCTTT.

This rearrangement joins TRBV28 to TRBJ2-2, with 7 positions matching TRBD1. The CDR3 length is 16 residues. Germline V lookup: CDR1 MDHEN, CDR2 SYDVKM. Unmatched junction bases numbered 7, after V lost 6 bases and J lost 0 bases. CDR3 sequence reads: CASSLVTGSNTGELFF. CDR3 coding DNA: TGTGCCAGCAGCCTGGTGACAGGGTCGAACACCGGGGAGCTGTTTTTT.

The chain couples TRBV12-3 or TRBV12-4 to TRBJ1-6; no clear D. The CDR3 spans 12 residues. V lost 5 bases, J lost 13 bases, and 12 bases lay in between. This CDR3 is CASSRRAFPLHF. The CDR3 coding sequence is TGTGCCAGCAGTAGGCGGGCCTTTCCCCTCCACTTT.

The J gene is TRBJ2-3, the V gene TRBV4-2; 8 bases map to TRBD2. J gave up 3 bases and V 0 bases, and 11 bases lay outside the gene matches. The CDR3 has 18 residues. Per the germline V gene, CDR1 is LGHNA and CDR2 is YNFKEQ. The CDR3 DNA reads TGTGCCAGCAGCCAAGATCATCCCGGGCGGGGGGCTACAGATACGCAGTATTTT. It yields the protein CASSQDHPGRGATDTQYF.

The CDR3 nucleotides are TGTGCCAGCAGTGAAGCAAGAGTACAGAACACAGATACGCAGTATTTT. Protein sequence: CASSEARVQNTDTQYF. The rearrangement joins TRBV2 to TRBJ2-3; D remains unclear. With 0 bases removed from V and 2 bases from J, the gap between germline ends came to 12 bases. Germline V gives CDR1 SNHLY, CDR2 FYNNEI. This CDR3 is built from 16 residues.

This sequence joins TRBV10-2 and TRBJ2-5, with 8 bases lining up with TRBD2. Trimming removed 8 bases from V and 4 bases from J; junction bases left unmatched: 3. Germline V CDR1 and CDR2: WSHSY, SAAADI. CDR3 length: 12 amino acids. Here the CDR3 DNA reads TGCGCCAGCCGCGGGGGGATAGAGACCCAGTACTTC. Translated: CASRGGIETQYF.

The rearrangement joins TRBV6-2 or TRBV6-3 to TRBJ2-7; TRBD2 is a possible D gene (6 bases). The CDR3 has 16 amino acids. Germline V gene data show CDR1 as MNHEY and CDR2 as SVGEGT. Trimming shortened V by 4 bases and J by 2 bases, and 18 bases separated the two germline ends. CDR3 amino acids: CASSSPPGTGTYEQYF. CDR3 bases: TGTGCCAGCAGTTCCCCACCGGGGACTGGAACCTACGAGCAGTACTTC.

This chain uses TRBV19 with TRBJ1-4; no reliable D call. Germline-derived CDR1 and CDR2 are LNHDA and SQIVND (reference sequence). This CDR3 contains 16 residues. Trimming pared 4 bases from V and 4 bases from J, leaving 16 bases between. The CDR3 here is CASSTRREVGNEKLFF. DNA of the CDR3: TGTGCCAGTAGTACCCGGAGGGAGGTCGGTAATGAAAAACTGTTTTTT.

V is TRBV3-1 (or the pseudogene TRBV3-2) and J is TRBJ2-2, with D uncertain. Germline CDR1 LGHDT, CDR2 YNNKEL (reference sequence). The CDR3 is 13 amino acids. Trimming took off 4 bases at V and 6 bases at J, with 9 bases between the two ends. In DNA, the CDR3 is TGTGCCAGCAGCCTCCTCTCTTCCGGGGAGCTGTTTTTT. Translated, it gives CASSLLSSGELFF.

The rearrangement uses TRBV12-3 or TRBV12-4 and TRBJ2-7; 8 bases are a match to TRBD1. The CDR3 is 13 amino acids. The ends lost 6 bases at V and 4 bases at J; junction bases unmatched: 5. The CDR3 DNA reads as TGTGCCAGCAGAGGGACAGGAACATACGAGCAGTACTTC. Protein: CASRGTGTYEQYF.

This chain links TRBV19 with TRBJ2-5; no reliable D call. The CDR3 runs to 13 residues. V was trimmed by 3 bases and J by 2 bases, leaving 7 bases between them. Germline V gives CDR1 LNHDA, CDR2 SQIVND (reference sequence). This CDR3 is CASSMATQETQYF. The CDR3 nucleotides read TGTGCCAGTAGTATGGCCACGCAAGAGACCCAGTACTTC.

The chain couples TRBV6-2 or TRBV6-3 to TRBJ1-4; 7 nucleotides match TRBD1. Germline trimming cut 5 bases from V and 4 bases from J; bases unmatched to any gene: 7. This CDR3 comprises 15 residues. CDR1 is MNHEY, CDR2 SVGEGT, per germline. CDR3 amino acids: CASSDVGQSNEKLFF. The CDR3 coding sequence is TGTGCCAGCAGTGACGTGGGACAGAGTAATGAAAAACTGTTTTTT.

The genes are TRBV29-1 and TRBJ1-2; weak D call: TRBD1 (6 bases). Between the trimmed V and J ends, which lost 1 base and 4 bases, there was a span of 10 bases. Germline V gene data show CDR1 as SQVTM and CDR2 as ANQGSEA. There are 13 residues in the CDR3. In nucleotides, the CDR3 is TGCAGCGTTGAAGTTACAGGGAGCTATGGCTACACCTTC. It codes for CSVEVTGSYGYTF.

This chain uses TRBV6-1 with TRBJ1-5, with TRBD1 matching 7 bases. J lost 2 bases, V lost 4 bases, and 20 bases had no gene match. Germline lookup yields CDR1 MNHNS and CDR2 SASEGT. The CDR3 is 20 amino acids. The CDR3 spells CASSVAAQKGAGGGNQPQHF. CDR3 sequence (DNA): TGTGCCAGCAGTGTGGCCGCGCAAAAGGGGGCTGGTGGGGGCAATCAGCCCCAGCATTTT.

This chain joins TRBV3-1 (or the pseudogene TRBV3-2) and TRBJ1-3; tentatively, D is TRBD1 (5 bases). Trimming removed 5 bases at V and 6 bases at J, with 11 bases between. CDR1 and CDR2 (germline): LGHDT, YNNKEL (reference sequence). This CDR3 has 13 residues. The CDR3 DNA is TGTGCCAGCAGCTTTCAGGGCGCAAACACCATATATTTT. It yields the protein CASSFQGANTIYF.

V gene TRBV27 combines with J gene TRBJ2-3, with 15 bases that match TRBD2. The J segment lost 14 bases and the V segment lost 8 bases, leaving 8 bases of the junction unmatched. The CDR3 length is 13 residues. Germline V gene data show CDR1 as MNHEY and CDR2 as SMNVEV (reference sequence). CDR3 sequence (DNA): TGTGCCAGCGGACTAGCGGGGGGGCGGCATCCGTATTTT. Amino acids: CASGLAGGRHPYF.